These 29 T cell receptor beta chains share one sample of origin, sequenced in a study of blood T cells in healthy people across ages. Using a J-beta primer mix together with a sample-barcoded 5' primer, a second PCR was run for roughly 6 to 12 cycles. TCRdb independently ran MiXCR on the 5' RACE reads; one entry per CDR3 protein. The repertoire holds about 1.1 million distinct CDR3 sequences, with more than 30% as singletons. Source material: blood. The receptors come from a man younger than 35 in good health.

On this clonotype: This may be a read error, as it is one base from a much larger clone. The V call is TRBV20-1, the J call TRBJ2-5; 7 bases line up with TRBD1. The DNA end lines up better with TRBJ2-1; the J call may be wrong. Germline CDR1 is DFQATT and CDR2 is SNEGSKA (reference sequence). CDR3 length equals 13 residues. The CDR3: CSAPDRFQETQFF. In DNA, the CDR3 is TGCAGTGCACCGGACAGGTTTCAAGAGACCCAGTTCTTC.

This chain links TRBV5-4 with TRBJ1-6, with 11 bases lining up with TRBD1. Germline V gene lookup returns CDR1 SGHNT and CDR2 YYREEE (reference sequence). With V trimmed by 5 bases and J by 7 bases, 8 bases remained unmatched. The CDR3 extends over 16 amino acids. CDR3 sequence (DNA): TGTGCCAGCAGTCGGACAGGGGGCGCCCCGAATTCACCCCTCCACTTT. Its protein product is CASSRTGGAPNSPLHF.

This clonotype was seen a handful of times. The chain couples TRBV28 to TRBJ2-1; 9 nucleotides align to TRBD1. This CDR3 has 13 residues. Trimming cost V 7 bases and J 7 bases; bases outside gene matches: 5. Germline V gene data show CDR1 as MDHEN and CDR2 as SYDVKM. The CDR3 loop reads CASTGQGRNEQFF. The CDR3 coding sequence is TGTGCCAGCACCGGACAGGGGAGGAATGAGCAGTTCTTC.

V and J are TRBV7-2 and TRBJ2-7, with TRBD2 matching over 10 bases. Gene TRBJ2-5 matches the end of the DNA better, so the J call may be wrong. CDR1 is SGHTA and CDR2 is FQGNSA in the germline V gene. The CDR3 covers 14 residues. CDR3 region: CACSSGRALKTQYF. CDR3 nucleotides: TGTGCCTGCTCGAGCGGGAGGGCCCTTAAGACCCAGTACTTC.

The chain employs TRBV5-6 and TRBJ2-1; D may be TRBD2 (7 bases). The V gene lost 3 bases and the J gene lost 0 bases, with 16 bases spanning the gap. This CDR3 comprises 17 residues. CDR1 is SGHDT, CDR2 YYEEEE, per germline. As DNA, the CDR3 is TGTGCCAGCAGCTCGGGGGGCGGCAGGTACTCCTACAATGAGCAGTTCTTC. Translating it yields CASSSGGGRYSYNEQFF.

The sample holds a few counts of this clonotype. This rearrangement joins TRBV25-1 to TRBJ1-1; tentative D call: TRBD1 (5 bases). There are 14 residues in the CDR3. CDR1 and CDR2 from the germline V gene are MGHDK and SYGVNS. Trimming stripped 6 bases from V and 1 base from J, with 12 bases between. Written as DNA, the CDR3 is TGTGCCAGCAGAATTCAGGGCGGGAACACTGAAGCTTTCTTT. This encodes CASRIQGGNTEAFF.

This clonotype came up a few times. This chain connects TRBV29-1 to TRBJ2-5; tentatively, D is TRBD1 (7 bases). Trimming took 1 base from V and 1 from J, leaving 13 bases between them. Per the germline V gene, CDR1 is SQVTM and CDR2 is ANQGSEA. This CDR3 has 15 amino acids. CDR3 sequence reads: CSVEGRDRLQETQYF. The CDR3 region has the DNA TGCAGCGTTGAAGGGAGGGACAGACTCCAAGAGACCCAGTACTTC.

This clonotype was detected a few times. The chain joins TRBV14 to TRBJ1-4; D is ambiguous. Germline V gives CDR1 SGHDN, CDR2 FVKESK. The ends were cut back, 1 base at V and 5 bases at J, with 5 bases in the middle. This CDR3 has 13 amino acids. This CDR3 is CASSQVANEKLFF. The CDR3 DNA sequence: TGTGCCAGCAGCCAAGTGGCGAATGAAAAACTGTTTTTT.

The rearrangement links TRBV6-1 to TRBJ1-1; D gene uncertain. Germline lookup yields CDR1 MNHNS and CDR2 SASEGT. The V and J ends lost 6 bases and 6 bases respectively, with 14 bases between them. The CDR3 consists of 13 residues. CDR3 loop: CASRDRRGAEAFF. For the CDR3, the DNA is TGTGCCAGCAGGGACCGACGTGGCGCTGAAGCTTTCTTT.

DNA of the CDR3: TGTGCCAGCAGTTACCCCCGAGACAGGGGGACGAACACTGAAGCTTTCTTT. Amino acids: CASSYPRDRGTNTEAFF. This chain joins TRBV6-6 and TRBJ1-1, with 9 bases that match TRBD1. After removal of 2 bases from V and 1 base from J, the junction contained 8 bases not matched to a gene. This CDR3 contains 17 residues. Germline V lookup: CDR1 MNHNY, CDR2 SVGAGI (reference sequence).

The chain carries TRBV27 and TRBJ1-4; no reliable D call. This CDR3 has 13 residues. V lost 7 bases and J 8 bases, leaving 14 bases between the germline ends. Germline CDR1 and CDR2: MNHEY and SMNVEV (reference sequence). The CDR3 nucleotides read TGTGCCAGCACCCCGGGGTCGGGAGAAAAACTGTTTTTT. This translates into CASTPGSGEKLFF.

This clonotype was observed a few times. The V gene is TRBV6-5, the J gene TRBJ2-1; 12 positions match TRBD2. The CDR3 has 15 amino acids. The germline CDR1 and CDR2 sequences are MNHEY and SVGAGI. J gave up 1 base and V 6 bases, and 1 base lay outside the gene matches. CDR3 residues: CASRGLAGSYNEQFF. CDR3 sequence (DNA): TGTGCCAGCAGGGGACTAGCGGGTTCCTACAATGAGCAGTTCTTC.

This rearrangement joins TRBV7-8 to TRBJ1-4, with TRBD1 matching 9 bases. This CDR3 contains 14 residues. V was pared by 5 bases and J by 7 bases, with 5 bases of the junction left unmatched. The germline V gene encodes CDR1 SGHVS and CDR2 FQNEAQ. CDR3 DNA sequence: TGTGCCAGCAGCCCACAGGGGGCAGTTGAAAAACTGTTTTTT. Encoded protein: CASSPQGAVEKLFF.

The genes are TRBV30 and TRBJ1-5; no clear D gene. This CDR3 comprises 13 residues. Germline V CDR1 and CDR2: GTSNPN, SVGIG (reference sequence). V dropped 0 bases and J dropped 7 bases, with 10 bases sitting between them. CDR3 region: CAWSVGSAQPQHF. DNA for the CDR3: TGTGCCTGGAGTGTAGGGAGCGCCCAGCCCCAGCATTTT.

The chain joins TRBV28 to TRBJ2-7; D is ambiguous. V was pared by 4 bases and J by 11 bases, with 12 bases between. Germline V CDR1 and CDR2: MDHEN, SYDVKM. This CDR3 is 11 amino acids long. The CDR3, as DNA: TGTGCCAGCAGTTCCCGGTCCTCGGAGTACTTC. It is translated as CASSSRSSEYF.

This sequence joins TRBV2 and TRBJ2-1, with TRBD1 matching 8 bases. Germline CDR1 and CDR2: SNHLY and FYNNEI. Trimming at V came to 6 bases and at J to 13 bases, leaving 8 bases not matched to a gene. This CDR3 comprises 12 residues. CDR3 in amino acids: CASSDRGETQFF. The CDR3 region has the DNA TGTGCCAGCAGCGACAGGGGAGAGACCCAGTTCTTC.

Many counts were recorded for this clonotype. CDR3 loop: CASSSHYNEQFF. In DNA, the CDR3 is TGTGCCAGCAGCTCTCACTACAATGAGCAGTTCTTC. The genes are TRBV7-2 and TRBJ2-1, with D uncertain. The V gene's germline CDR1 is SGHTA and CDR2 FQGNSA. The CDR3 consists of 12 residues. Trimming took 4 bases from V and 3 from J, leaving 4 bases between them.

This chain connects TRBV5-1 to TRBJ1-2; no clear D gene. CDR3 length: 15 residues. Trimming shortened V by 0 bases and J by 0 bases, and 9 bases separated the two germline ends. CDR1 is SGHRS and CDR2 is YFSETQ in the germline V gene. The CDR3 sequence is CASSLVGVANYGYTF. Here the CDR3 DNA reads TGCGCCAGCAGCTTGGTTGGCGTAGCTAACTATGGCTACACCTTC.

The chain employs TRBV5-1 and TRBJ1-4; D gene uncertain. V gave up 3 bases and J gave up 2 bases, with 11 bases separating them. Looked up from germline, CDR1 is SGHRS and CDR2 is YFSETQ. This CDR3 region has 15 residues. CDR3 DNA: TGCGCCAGCAGCTACGGACTGAGTACTAATGAAAAACTGTTTTTT. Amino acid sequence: CASSYGLSTNEKLFF.

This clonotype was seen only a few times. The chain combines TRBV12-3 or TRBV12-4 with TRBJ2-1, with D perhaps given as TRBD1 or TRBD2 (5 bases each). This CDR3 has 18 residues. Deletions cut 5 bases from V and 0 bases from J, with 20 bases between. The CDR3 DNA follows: TGTGCCAGCAGTCCCGTTTTTTCGGGGCGGAGCTCCTACAATGAGCAGTTCTTC. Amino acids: CASSPVFSGRSSYNEQFF.

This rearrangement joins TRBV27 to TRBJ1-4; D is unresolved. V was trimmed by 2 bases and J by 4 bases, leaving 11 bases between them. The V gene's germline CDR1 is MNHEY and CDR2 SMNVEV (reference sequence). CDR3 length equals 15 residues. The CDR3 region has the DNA TGTGCCAGCAGTTTAAGAAACAGTCTTAATGAAAAACTGTTTTTT. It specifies CASSLRNSLNEKLFF.

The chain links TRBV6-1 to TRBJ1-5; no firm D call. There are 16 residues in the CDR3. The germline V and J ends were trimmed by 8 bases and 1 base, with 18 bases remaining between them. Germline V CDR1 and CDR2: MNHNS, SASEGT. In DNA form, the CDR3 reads TGTGCCAGCGCCTTATGGGCCGCGCTAAGCAATCAGCCCCAGCATTTT. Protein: CASALWAALSNQPQHF.

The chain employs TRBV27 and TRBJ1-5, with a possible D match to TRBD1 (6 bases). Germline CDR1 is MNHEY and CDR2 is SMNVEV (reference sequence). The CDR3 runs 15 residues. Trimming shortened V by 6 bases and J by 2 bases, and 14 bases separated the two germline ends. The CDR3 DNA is TGTGCCAGCAGCAAACAGGGTAAGGGCAATCAGCCCCAGCATTTT. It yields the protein CASSKQGKGNQPQHF.

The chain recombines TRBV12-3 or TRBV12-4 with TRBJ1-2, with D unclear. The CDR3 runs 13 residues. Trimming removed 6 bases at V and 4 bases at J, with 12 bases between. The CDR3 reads CASRQTSSYGYTF. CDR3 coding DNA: TGTGCCAGCAGGCAAACAAGTTCCTATGGCTACACCTTC.

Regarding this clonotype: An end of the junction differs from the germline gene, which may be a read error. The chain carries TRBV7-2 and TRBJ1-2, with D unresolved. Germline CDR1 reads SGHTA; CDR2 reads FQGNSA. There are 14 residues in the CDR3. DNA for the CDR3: TGTGCCAGCAGCGTAGCCCGCACGGGGTCTGGCTACACCTTC. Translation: CASSVARTGSGYTF.

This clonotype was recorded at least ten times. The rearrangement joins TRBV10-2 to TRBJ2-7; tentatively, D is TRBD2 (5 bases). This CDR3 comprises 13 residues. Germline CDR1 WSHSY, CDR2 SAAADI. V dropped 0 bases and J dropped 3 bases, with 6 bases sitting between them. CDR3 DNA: TGCGCCAGCAGTGAGTCCGGGATCTACGAGCAGTACTTC. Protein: CASSESGIYEQYF.

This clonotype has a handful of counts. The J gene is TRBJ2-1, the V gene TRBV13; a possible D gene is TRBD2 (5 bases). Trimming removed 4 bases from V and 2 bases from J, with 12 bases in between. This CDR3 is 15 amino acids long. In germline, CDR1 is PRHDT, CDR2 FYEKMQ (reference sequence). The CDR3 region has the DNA TGTGCCAGCAGCTCGGACTCCCTACCCTACAATGAGCAGTTCTTC. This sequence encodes CASSSDSLPYNEQFF.

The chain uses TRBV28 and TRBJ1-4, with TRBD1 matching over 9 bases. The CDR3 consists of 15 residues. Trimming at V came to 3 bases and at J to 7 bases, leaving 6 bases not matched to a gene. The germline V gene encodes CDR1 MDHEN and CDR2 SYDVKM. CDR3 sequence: CASSFPGQGLEKLFF. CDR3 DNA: TGTGCCAGCAGTTTCCCGGGACAGGGTCTTGAAAAACTGTTTTTT.

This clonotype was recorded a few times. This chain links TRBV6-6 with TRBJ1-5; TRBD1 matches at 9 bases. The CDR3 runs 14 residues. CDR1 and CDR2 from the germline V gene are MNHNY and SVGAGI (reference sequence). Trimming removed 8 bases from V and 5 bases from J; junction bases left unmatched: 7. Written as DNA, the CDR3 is TGTGCCAGCGAGGGACAGGGCTATGATCAGCCCCAGCATTTT. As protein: CASEGQGYDQPQHF.